The sequence of this T cell receptor beta chain was determined in a study of shared clonotypes between healthy human individuals. Overall study context: Per-donor plates numbered three CD4 naive, three CD4 memory, two CD8 naive and one CD8 memory.

Assay execution took place at the deep level. Produced via immunoSEQ multiplex PCR; TCRdb's table is partial and in-frame only. The table shows roughly 1.5 million clones, with approximately 98% occurring only once. The V and J ends lost 3 bases and 5 bases, in that order; junction bases with no gene match: 7. The germline gives CDR1 LNHNV, CDR2 YYDKDF (reference sequence). The CDR3 has 15 amino acids. Material for sequencing was naive CD4+ T cells sorted from blood. Specified subset: CD45RA+ positively selected. The source of this sequence is a man younger than 40 in good health. The V call is TRBV15, the J call TRBJ2-7, with 10 bases fitting TRBD2. The CDR3 DNA sequence: TGTGCCACCAGCAGGCCGGGACTAGCGTCCCACGAGCAGTACTTC. This encodes CATSRPGLASHEQYF.